These T cell receptor beta chains were read from a single sample in a study of cytomegalovirus exposure and HLA in healthy donors. Profiled with immunoSEQ multiplex PCR; TCRdb holds only in-frame clones, not every one. The repertoire holds 100,000 to 150,000 clones, with over 60% as singletons. Sample: PBMCs. All receptors come from a man aged 60 to 69 in good health and CMV-seropositive. CDR3s include the opening cysteine and the closing phenylalanine or tryptophan. The D gene is left open where the match is weak. Rows may omit the clone size; those that give it use once, few, many or a size class.

cdr3_nt: TGTGCCAGCAGTATAGGAGGGAAAAACATTCAGTACTTC
cdr3_aa: CASSIGGKNIQYF
clone_size: few
cdr3_length: 13
v_call: TRBV2
d_call: -
j_call: TRBJ2-4

cdr3_nt: TGTGCCAGCTCACCGGGAGCGAACTACGAGCAGTACTTC
cdr3_aa: CASSPGANYEQYF
clone_size: -
cdr3_length: 13
v_call: TRBV5-4
d_call: -
j_call: TRBJ2-7

cdr3_nt: TGTGCCAGCAGTGGACAGGGGGCAGACTATGGCTACACCTTC
cdr3_aa: CASSGQGADYGYTF
clone_size: few
cdr3_length: 14
v_call: TRBV6-1
d_call: TRBD1
j_call: TRBJ1-2

cdr3_nt: TGTGCCAGCAGTGTAGAGGGCGAGCAGTACTTC
cdr3_aa: CASSVEGEQYF
clone_size: -
cdr3_length: 11
v_call: TRBV2
d_call: -
j_call: TRBJ2-7

cdr3_nt: TGTGCCAGCGGGAGGGAGGCCGGGGAGCTGTTTTTT
cdr3_aa: CASGREAGELFF
clone_size: -
cdr3_length: 12
v_call: TRBV2
d_call: TRBD2
j_call: TRBJ2-2

cdr3_nt: TGCACCAGCAGCCCCCCCCGGCGGGGTATTAATGAAAAACTGTTTTTT
cdr3_aa: CTSSPPRRGINEKLFF
clone_size: -
cdr3_length: 16
v_call: TRBV1
d_call: -
j_call: TRBJ1-4

cdr3_nt: TGTGCCAGCAGCTTAACGGGACAGGGGGTCGGGCACAATGAGCAGTTCTTC
cdr3_aa: CASSLTGQGVGHNEQFF
clone_size: -
cdr3_length: 17
v_call: TRBV7-3
d_call: TRBD1
j_call: TRBJ2-1

cdr3_nt: TGTGCCAGCAGCGTTATCCCTAGCGGGGGAGCGGGATGGGAGACCCAGTACTTC
cdr3_aa: CASSVIPSGGAGWETQYF
clone_size: -
cdr3_length: 18
v_call: TRBV9
d_call: TRBD2
j_call: TRBJ2-5

cdr3_nt: TGTGCCAGCAGTAACGAACCCCGGGACAGGTTCCTTGATTCACCCCTCCACTTT
cdr3_aa: CASSNEPRDRFLDSPLHF
clone_size: -
cdr3_length: 18
v_call: TRBV4-2
d_call: TRBD1
j_call: TRBJ1-6

cdr3_nt: TGTGCCACTAGATCCGGGACAGGGGGGAGGGAGACCCAGTACTTC
cdr3_aa: CATRSGTGGRETQYF
clone_size: -
cdr3_length: 15
v_call: TRBV15
d_call: TRBD1
j_call: TRBJ2-5

cdr3_nt: TGCGCCAGCAGCTTGGGGCCCCTTTTCGGCTACACCTTC
cdr3_aa: CASSLGPLFGYTF
clone_size: -
cdr3_length: 13
v_call: TRBV5-1
d_call: -
j_call: TRBJ1-2

cdr3_nt: TGTGCCAGTAGTATGGGACAGTTCTATGGCTACACCTTC
cdr3_aa: CASSMGQFYGYTF
clone_size: -
cdr3_length: 13
v_call: TRBV19
d_call: TRBD1
j_call: TRBJ1-2

cdr3_nt: TGTGCCAGCAGCTTAGAGATGGGGGCTACCCAGTACTTC
cdr3_aa: CASSLEMGATQYF
clone_size: once
cdr3_length: 13
v_call: TRBV7-8
d_call: -
j_call: TRBJ2-5

cdr3_nt: TGTGCCAGCGCCCTGGGGGCAGGCCCAGAGACCCAGTACTTC
cdr3_aa: CASALGAGPETQYF
clone_size: -
cdr3_length: 14
v_call: TRBV5-6
d_call: -
j_call: TRBJ2-5

cdr3_nt: TGTGCCAGCAGCTTAGAAACAGTCACAGATACGCAGTATTTT
cdr3_aa: CASSLETVTDTQYF
clone_size: once
cdr3_length: 14
v_call: TRBV11-2
d_call: -
j_call: TRBJ2-3

cdr3_nt: TGTGCCAGCAGCCCCAGACAGGGGGCAGCCTACGAGCAGTACTTC
cdr3_aa: CASSPRQGAAYEQYF
clone_size: -
cdr3_length: 15
v_call: TRBV6-6
d_call: TRBD1
j_call: TRBJ2-7

cdr3_nt: TGTGCCAGCAGCTTTGCCGCCGGGTTGGGCACAGATACGCAGTATTTT
cdr3_aa: CASSFAAGLGTDTQYF
clone_size: -
cdr3_length: 16
v_call: TRBV7-3
d_call: -
j_call: TRBJ2-3

cdr3_nt: TGCGCCAGCAGCTTGGGGACGTTGGCGGGGGGGATCACAGATACGCAGTATTTT
cdr3_aa: CASSLGTLAGGITDTQYF
clone_size: -
cdr3_length: 18
v_call: TRBV5-1
d_call: TRBD2
j_call: TRBJ2-3

cdr3_nt: TGTGCCAGCAGTTCTTTAGGAGAAGGAGGTAGGAGACACGAGCAGTACTTC
cdr3_aa: CASSSLGEGGRRHEQYF
clone_size: -
cdr3_length: 17
v_call: TRBV7-9
d_call: -
j_call: TRBJ2-7

cdr3_nt: TGTGCCAGCAGCCCCAGACTAGCGGGGGTGGAGACCCAGTACTTC
cdr3_aa: CASSPRLAGVETQYF
clone_size: -
cdr3_length: 15
v_call: TRBV28
d_call: TRBD2
j_call: TRBJ2-5

cdr3_nt: TGTGCCAGCGCGACAGGAGAGGCCAAAAACATTCAGTACTTC
cdr3_aa: CASATGEAKNIQYF
clone_size: few
cdr3_length: 14
v_call: TRBV2
d_call: -
j_call: TRBJ2-4

cdr3_nt: TGTGCCAGTAGTACATCCAGGACAGGGAACACTGAAGCTTTCTTT
cdr3_aa: CASSTSRTGNTEAFF
clone_size: -
cdr3_length: 15
v_call: TRBV19
d_call: TRBD1
j_call: TRBJ1-1

cdr3_nt: TGTGCCAGCAGGGGCAGGGACAGTGCCAAAAACATTCAGTACTTC
cdr3_aa: CASRGRDSAKNIQYF
clone_size: -
cdr3_length: 15
v_call: TRBV21-1
d_call: -
j_call: TRBJ2-4

cdr3_nt: TGTGCCAGTAGTATAGATCGGGGGGATACGCAGTATTTT
cdr3_aa: CASSIDRGDTQYF
clone_size: -
cdr3_length: 13
v_call: TRBV19
d_call: -
j_call: TRBJ2-3

cdr3_nt: TGTGCCAGCAGTCACACCTCAACAGGAGAACTCCTTTCACCCCTCCACTTT
cdr3_aa: CASSHTSTGELLSPLHF
clone_size: once
cdr3_length: 17
v_call: TRBV27
d_call: -
j_call: TRBJ1-6

cdr3_nt: TGCGCCAGCAGCTTGGGGACAGGGCGAGAGCAGTACTTC
cdr3_aa: CASSLGTGREQYF
clone_size: -
cdr3_length: 13
v_call: TRBV5-1
d_call: TRBD1
j_call: TRBJ2-7

cdr3_nt: TGTGCCACCACGGGGACAGGGAATTCCTACGAGCAGTACTTC
cdr3_aa: CATTGTGNSYEQYF
clone_size: -
cdr3_length: 14
v_call: TRBV7-6
d_call: TRBD1
j_call: TRBJ2-7

cdr3_nt: TGTGCCAGCAGTGGGGACATTGGTGAGCAGTTCTTC
cdr3_aa: CASSGDIGEQFF
clone_size: -
cdr3_length: 12
v_call: TRBV2
d_call: -
j_call: TRBJ2-1

cdr3_nt: TGTGCCAGCAGCCGACTTTTGGGCGAGCAGTACTTC
cdr3_aa: CASSRLLGEQYF
clone_size: -
cdr3_length: 12
v_call: TRBV11-2
d_call: -
j_call: TRBJ2-7

cdr3_nt: TGTGCCAGCAGTGTACAGAGCAATCAGCCCCAGCATTTT
cdr3_aa: CASSVQSNQPQHF
clone_size: -
cdr3_length: 13
v_call: TRBV2
d_call: -
j_call: TRBJ1-5

cdr3_nt: TGTGCCAGCAGCTCCATAGCGGGAGCGGCCGGGGAGCTGTTTTTT
cdr3_aa: CASSSIAGAAGELFF
clone_size: -
cdr3_length: 15
v_call: TRBV7-3
d_call: TRBD2
j_call: TRBJ2-2

cdr3_nt: TGTGCCAGCAGTGAACGGGATAACTATGGCTACACCTTC
cdr3_aa: CASSERDNYGYTF
clone_size: -
cdr3_length: 13
v_call: TRBV2
d_call: -
j_call: TRBJ1-2

cdr3_nt: TGTGCCAGCAGTGGGGACAGGGCCTTTGGGGAAAAACTGTTTTTT
cdr3_aa: CASSGDRAFGEKLFF
clone_size: -
cdr3_length: 15
v_call: TRBV2
d_call: TRBD1
j_call: TRBJ1-4